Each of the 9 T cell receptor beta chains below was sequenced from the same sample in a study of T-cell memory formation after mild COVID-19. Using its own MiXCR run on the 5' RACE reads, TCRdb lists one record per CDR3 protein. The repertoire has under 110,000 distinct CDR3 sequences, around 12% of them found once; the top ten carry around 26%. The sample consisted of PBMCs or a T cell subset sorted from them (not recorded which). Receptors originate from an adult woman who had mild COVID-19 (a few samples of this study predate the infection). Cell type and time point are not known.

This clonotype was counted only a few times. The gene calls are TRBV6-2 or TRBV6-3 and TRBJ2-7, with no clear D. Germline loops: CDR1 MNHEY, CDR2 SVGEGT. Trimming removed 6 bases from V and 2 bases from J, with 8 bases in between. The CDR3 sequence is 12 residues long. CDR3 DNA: TGTGCCAGCAGCCCCAATGCCTACGAGCAGTACTTC. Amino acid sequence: CASSPNAYEQYF.

The CDR3 region is CASSIGSGTPSYEQYF. CDR3 coding DNA: TGTGCCAGTAGTATCGGGAGCGGGACCCCCTCCTACGAGCAGTACTTC. The rearrangement joins TRBV19 to TRBJ2-7, with 7 bases aligning to TRBD2. The trim removed 3 bases at V and 0 bases at J, leaving 8 bases unmatched. The CDR3 contains 16 residues. Germline CDR1 reads LNHDA; CDR2 reads SQIVND (reference sequence).

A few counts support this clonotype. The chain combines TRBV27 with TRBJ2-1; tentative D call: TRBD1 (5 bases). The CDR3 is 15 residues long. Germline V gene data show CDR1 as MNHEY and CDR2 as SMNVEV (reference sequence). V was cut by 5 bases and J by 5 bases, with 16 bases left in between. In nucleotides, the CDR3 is TGTGCCAGCAGTCCCGCATCAGGGATCAACAATGAGCAGTTCTTC. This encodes CASSPASGINNEQFF.

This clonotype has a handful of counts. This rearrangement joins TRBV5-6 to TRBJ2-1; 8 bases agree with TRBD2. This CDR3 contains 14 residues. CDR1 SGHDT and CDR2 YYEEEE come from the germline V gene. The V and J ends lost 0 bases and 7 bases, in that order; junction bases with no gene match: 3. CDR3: CASSLVGLVNEQFF. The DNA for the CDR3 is TGTGCCAGCAGCTTGGTGGGACTAGTAAATGAGCAGTTCTTC.

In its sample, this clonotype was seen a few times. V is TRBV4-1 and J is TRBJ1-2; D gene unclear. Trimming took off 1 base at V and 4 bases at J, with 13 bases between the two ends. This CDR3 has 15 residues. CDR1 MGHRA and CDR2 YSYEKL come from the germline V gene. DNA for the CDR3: TGCGCCAGCAGCCAAGGACGCGGTTCTGGCTATGGCTACACCTTC. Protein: CASSQGRGSGYGYTF.

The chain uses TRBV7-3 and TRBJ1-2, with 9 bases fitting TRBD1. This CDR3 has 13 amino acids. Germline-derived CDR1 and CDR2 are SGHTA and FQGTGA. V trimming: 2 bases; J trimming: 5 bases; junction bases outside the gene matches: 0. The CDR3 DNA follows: TGTGCCAGCAGCTTAGGGACAGGGTATGGCTACACCTTC. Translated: CASSLGTGYGYTF.

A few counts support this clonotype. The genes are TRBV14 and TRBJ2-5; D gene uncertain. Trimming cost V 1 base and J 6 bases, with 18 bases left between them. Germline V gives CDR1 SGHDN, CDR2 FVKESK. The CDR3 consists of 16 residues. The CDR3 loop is CASSQGPPDLRQTQYF. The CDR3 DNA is TGTGCCAGCAGCCAAGGTCCCCCTGATCTGCGGCAGACCCAGTACTTC.

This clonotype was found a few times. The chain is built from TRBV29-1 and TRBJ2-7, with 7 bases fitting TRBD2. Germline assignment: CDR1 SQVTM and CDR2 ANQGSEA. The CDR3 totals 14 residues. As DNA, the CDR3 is TGCAGTTCTTCATCGGGGGGAGTTGGGAACGAGCAGTACTTC. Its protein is CSSSSGGVGNEQYF.

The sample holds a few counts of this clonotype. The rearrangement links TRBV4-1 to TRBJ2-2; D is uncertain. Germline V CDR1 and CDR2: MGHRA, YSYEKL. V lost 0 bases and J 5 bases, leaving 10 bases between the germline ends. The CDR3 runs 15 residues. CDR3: CASSQEQDLTGELFF. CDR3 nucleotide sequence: TGCGCCAGCAGCCAAGAGCAGGACCTTACCGGGGAGCTGTTTTTT.